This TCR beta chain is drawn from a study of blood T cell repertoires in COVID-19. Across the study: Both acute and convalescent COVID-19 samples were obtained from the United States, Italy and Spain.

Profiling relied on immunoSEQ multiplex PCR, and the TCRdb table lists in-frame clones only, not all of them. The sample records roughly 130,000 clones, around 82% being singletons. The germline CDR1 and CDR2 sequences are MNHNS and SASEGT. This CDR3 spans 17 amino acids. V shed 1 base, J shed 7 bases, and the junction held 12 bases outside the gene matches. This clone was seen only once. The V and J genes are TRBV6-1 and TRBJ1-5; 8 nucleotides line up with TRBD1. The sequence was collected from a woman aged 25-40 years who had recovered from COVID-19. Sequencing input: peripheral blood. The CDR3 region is CASSEVGGQALGQPQHF. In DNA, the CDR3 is TGTGCCAGCAGTGAAGTGGGGGGACAGGCCCTCGGACAGCCCCAGCATTTT.